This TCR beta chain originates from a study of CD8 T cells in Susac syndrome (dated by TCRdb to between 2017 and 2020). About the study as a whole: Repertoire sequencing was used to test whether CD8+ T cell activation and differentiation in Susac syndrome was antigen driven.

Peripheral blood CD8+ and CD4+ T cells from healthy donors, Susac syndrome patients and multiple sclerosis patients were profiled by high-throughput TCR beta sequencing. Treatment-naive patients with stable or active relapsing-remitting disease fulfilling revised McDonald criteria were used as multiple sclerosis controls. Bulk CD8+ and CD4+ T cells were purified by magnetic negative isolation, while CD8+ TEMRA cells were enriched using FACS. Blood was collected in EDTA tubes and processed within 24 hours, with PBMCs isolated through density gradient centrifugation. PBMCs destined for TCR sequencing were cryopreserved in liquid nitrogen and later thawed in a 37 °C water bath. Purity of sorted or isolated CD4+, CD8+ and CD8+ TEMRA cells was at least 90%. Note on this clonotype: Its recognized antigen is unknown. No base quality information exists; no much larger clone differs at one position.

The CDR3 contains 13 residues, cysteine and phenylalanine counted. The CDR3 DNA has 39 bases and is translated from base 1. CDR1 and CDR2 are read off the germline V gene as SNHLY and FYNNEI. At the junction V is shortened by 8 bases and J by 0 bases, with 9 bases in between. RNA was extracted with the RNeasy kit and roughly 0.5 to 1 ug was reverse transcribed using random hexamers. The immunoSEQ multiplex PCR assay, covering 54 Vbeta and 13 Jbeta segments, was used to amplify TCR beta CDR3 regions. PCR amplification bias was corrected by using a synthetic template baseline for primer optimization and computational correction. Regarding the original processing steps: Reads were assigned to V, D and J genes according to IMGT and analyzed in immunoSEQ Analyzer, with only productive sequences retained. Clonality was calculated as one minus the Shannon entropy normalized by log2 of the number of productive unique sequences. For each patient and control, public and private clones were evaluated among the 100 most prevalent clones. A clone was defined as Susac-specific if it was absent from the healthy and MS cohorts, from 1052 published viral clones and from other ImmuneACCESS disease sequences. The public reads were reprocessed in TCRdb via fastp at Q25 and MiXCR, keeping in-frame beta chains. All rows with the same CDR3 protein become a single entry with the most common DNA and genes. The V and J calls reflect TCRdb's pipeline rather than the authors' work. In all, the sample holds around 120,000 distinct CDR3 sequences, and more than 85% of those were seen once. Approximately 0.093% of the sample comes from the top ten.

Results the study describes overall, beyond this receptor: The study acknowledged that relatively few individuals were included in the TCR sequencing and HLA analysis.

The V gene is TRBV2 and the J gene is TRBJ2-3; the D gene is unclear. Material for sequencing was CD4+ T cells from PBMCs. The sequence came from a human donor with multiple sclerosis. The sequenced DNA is TGTGCCAGCGCCCTGGGTAGCACAGATACGCAGTATTTT. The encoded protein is CASALGSTDTQYF.